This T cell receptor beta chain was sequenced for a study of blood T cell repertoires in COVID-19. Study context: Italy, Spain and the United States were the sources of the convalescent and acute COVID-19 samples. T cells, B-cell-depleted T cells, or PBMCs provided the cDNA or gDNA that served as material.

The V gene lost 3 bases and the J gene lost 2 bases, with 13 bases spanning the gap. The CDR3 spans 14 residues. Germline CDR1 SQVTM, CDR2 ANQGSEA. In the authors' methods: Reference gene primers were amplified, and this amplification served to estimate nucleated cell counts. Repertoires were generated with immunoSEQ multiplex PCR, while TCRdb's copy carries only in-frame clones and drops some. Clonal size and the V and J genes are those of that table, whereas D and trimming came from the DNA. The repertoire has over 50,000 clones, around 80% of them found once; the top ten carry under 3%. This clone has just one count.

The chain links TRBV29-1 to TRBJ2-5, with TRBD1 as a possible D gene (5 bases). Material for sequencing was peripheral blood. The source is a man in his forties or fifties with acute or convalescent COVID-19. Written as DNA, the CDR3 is TGCAGCGTTGACGGGCAGGGCCTACAAGAGACCCAGTACTTC. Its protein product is CSVDGQGLQETQYF.